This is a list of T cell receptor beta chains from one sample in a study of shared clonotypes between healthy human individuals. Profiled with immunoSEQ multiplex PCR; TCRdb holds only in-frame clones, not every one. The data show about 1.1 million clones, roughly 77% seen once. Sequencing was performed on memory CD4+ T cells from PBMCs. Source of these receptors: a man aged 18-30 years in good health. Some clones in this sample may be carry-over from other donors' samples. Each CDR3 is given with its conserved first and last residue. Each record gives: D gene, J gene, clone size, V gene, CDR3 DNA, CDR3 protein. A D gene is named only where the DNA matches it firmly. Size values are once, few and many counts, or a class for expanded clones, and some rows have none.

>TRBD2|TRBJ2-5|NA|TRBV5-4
TGTGCCAGCAGCCACGGAATAGCGGGAGGGCCGGAAGGGACCCAGTACTTC
CASSHGIAGGPEGTQYF
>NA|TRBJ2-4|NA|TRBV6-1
TGTGCCAGCAGTGAAGACAGGCTTGGGGCCAAAAACATTCAGTACTTC
CASSEDRLGAKNIQYF
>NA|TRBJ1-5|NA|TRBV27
TGTGCCAGCAGTTCCTCACAGGGTACGCAGCCCCAGCATTTT
CASSSSQGTQPQHF
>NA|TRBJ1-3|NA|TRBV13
TGTGCCAGCAGCCGTTCTTCGGGCACCATATATTTT
CASSRSSGTIYF
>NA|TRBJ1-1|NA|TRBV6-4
TGTGCCAGCAGTGACTCCTTTACGGGGTCGGGGACTGAAGCTTTCTTT
CASSDSFTGSGTEAFF
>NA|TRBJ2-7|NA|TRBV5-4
TGTGCCAGCAGCGAGCGGACTGCCCGAGAGCAGTACTTC
CASSERTAREQYF
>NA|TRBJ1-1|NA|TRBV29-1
TGCAGCGTACAGGGTAACACTGAAGCTTTCTTT
CSVQGNTEAFF
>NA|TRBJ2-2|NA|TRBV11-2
TGTGCCAGCAGCTTGTTGAGTAGCGCCCCCGGGGAGCTGTTTTTT
CASSLLSSAPGELFF
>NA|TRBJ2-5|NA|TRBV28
TGTGCCAGCTCCCGAGGGGGGTGGGCGCGGGAGACCCAGTACTTC
CASSRGGWARETQYF
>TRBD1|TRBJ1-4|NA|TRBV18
TGTGCCAGCTCACCACTCGCCATTACCGGGACAGGGGACGAAAAACTGTTTTTT
CASSPLAITGTGDEKLFF
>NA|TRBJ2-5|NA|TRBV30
TGTGCCTGGATTCGGGGAGCCAAAGAGACCCAGTACTTC
CAWIRGAKETQYF
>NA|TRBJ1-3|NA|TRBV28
TGTGCCAGCAGGCCTCCGGGACGGCCACTCTCTGGAAACACCATATATTTT
CASRPPGRPLSGNTIYF
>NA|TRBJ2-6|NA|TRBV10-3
TGTGCCATCAGTGACGACTGGAGCTCTGGGGCCAACGTCCTGACTTTC
CAISDDWSSGANVLTF
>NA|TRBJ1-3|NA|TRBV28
TGTGCCAGCAGGGAGTGGGGTCCCTCTGGAAACACCATATATTTT
CASREWGPSGNTIYF
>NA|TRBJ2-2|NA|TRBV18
TGTGCCAGCTCACCGTCCCAGGGAAGAATGAACACCGGGGAGCTGTTTTTT
CASSPSQGRMNTGELFF
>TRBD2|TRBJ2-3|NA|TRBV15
TGTGCCACCAGCGAGGGCACTAGCGGCCACACAGATACGCAGTATTTT
CATSEGTSGHTDTQYF
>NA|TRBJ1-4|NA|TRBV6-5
TGTGCCAGCAGTTACTCGTACAGATACCAGGAAAAACTGTTTTTT
CASSYSYRYQEKLFF
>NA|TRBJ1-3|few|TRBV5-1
TGCGCCAGCAGCTTGGGACCTGGAAACACCATATATTTT
CASSLGPGNTIYF
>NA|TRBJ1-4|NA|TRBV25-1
TGTGCCAGCAGTGAATCCGCGACATTGAGTTCTGAAAAACTGTTTTTT
CASSESATLSSEKLFF
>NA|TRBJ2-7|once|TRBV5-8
TGTGCCAGCAGCTTGGTCGGCGAGCAGTACTTC
CASSLVGEQYF
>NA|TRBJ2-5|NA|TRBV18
TGTGCCAGCTCACCAGGGGCGGGCGAGGGGCAAGAGACCCAGTACTTC
CASSPGAGEGQETQYF
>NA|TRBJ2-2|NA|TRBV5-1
TGCGCCAGCGGGGGCGGCACCGGGGAGCTGTTTTTT
CASGGGTGELFF
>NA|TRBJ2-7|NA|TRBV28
TGTGCCAGCAGCCAAGGGGGGGACCCATCCTACGAGCAGTACTTC
CASSQGGDPSYEQYF
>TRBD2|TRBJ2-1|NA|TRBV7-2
TGTGCCAGCATCCAGGGGCGGCTAGCGGGAGGGGTTGCCTACAATGAGCAGTTCTTC
CASIQGRLAGGVAYNEQFF
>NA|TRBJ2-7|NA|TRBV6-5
TGTGCCAGCAGAGAACAGAAAAAAAGTACCTACGAGCAGTACTTC
CASREQKKSTYEQYF
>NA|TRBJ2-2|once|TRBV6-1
TGTGCCAGCGGGGACACCGGGGAGCTGTTTTTT
CASGDTGELFF
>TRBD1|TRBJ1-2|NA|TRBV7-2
TGTGCCAGCAGCGAAACCGGGACAGTAGCTAACTATGGCTACACCTTC
CASSETGTVANYGYTF
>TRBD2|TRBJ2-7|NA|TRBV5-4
TGTGCCAGCAGCTTGGTCCCTAGCGGCGCCTACGAGCAGTACTTC
CASSLVPSGAYEQYF
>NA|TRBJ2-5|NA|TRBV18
TGTGCCAGCTCACCGGCGGGAGAGACCCAGTACTTC
CASSPAGETQYF
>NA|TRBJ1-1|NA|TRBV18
TGTGCCAGCTCACCACTTATAACCGGGGGAGGAACTGAAGCTTTCTTT
CASSPLITGGGTEAFF
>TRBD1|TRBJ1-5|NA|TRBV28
TGTGCCAGCAGTTCGGGACAGGGACCTCAGCCCCAGCATTTT
CASSSGQGPQPQHF
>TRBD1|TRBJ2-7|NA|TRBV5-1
TGCGCCAGCAGCTCGGGACAGGGCTCCTACGAGCAGTACTTC
CASSSGQGSYEQYF
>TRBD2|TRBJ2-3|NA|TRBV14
TGTGCCAGCAGCCGACTAGCGGGAGGCCGGGATACGCAGTATTTT
CASSRLAGGRDTQYF
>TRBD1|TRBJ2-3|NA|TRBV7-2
TGTGCCAGCAGCTTCCAGGGGGCGAGCACAGATACGCAGTATTTT
CASSFQGASTDTQYF
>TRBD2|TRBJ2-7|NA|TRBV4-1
TGCGCCAGCAGCCAAGAGGGGCAGCGGGGCTCCTACGAGCAGTACTTT
CASSQEGQRGSYEQYF
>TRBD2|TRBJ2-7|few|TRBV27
TGTGCCAGCAATACTCTGAGGGAGGGTGACGAGCAGTACTTC
CASNTLREGDEQYF
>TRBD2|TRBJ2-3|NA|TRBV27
TGTGCCAGCAGGCGGGGGGGGGCGACTTCCACAGATACGCAGTATTTT
CASRRGGATSTDTQYF
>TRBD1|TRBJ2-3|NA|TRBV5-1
TGCGCCAGCAGCTTCGGACAGGCGATCACAGATACGCAGTATTTT
CASSFGQAITDTQYF
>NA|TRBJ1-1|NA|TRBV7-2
TGTGCCAGCAGCTTCAGAGTCACTGAAGCTTTCTTT
CASSFRVTEAFF
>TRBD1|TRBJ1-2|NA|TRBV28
TGTGCCAGCAGTTTTGGCTGGGACAGGGTTCTCGGAGGCTACACCTTC
CASSFGWDRVLGGYTF
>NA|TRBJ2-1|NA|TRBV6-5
TGTGCCAGCAGAGGTAGTTCCTACAATGAGCAGTTCTTC
CASRGSSYNEQFF
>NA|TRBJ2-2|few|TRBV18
TGTGCCAGCTCACCACCGTCGGGGTACGCCGGGGAGCTGTTTTTT
CASSPPSGYAGELFF
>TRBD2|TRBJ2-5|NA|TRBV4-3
TGCGCCAGCAGCCAAGACCCGTGGGAGGGTGGAAAGACCCAGTACTTC
CASSQDPWEGGKTQYF
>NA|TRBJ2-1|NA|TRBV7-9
TGTGCCAGCAGCTTAGTGGTGTTGGGGACGGGGATCAATGAGCAGTTCTTC
CASSLVVLGTGINEQFF
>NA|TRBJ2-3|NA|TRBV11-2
TGTGCCAGCAGCTTACGTGGACCCGATACGCAGTATTTT
CASSLRGPDTQYF